This section outlines one T cell receptor beta chain sequence together with its context. This entry comes from a study of blood T cell repertoires in COVID-19. Original analysis: Scientists estimated how many nucleated cells there were by amplifying reference gene primers. The protocol was immunoSEQ multiplex PCR, while the TCRdb copy is restricted to in-frame clones and leaves out a portion. D and trimming were read from the DNA, whereas the V and J calls and clone size are those reported in that table. The sample has approximately 210,000 clones, 83% seen once. The receptor was isolated from a woman aged 40-49 years with active or convalescent COVID-19. The material sequenced was peripheral blood.

DNA of the CDR3: TGTGCCAGCAGTTACGGAGGCGCGTCCTACGAGCAGTACTTC. As protein: CASSYGGASYEQYF. This chain links TRBV6-2 or TRBV6-3 with TRBJ2-7, with a possible D match to TRBD2 (5 bases). The CDR3 contains 14 residues. Germline CDR1 reads MNHEY; CDR2 reads SVGEGT. Trimming shortened V by 2 bases and J by 1 base, and 9 bases separated the two germline ends.